This passage covers 8 T cell receptor beta chains from one sample sequenced in a study of T cell changes during pregnancy in multiple sclerosis. Profiling relied on immunoSEQ multiplex PCR, and the TCRdb table lists in-frame clones only, not all of them. The sample includes some 64,000 clones, 90% seen only once; the top ten take 2.5% to 3.5%. Specimen: peripheral blood, collected in the first trimester of pregnancy. These TCRs come from a female donor in good health, enrolled as a control in a pregnancy study.

The genes are TRBV5-1 and TRBJ2-7; 9 bases agree with TRBD1. The J segment lost 5 bases and the V segment lost 7 bases, leaving 10 bases of the junction unmatched. This CDR3 has 14 residues. CDR1 is SGHRS, CDR2 YFSETQ, per germline. In DNA form, the CDR3 reads TGCGCCAGCCGGCCGGGACAGGGAAGGAACGAGCAGTACTTC. Its translation: CASRPGQGRNEQYF.

The chain couples TRBV27 to TRBJ2-5, with 7 bases lining up with TRBD2. This CDR3 is 18 amino acids long. Germline V gene sequence: CDR1 MNHEY, CDR2 SMNVEV (reference sequence). Germline trimming cut 5 bases from V and 0 bases from J; bases unmatched to any gene: 15. CDR3 DNA sequence: TGTGCCAGCAGTCCCCTGGGGGGGGACTATTGGGACCAAGAGACCCAGTACTTC. This sequence encodes CASSPLGGDYWDQETQYF.

The V gene is TRBV7-3, the J gene TRBJ2-5, with 8 bases matching TRBD2. The germline gives CDR1 SGHTA, CDR2 FQGTGA. Trimming removed 3 bases from V and 4 bases from J; junction bases left unmatched: 1. The CDR3 length is 13 residues. The CDR3 coding sequence is TGTGCCAGCAGCTTCGGGGGGGGAGAGACCCAGTACTTC. Residues: CASSFGGGETQYF.

The chain carries TRBV7-2 and TRBJ1-2; 12 nucleotides align to TRBD1. The CDR3 is 14 residues long. The germline V gene has CDR1 SGHTA and CDR2 FQGNSA. The J segment lost 12 bases and the V segment lost 5 bases, leaving 10 bases of the junction unmatched. The CDR3 protein is CASSTRDRGRINTF. The DNA of the CDR3 is TGTGCCAGCAGCACCCGGGACAGGGGGCGGATTAACACCTTC. The full variable domain, rest sourced from reference TRBV7-2 and TRBJ1-2, is GAGVSQSPSNKVTEKGKDVELRCDPISGHTALYWYRQSLGQGLEFLIYFQGNSAPDKSGLPSDRFSAERTGGSVSTLTIQRTQQEDSAVYLCASSTRDRGRINTFGSGTRLTVV.

The rearrangement joins TRBV21-1 to TRBJ1-1; the D call of TRBD1 is as the table states it, not checked on the DNA. TRBV21-1 is a pseudogene locus. This CDR3 comprises 17 residues. The CDR3: CASSPRAAGQVSPEAFF. The CDR3 nucleotides are TGTGCCAGCAGCCCTCGAGCCGCGGGACAGGTTTCACCTGAAGCTTTCTTT.

J is TRBJ1-1 and V is TRBV5-1; D may be TRBD1 (5 bases). Looked up from germline, CDR1 is SGHRS and CDR2 is YFSETQ. Trimming pared 4 bases from V and 3 bases from J, leaving 16 bases between. This CDR3 is built from 15 residues. CDR3 in amino acids: CASSRGTIGHTEAFF. In DNA, the CDR3 is TGCGCCAGCAGCCGCGGGACGATAGGGCACACTGAAGCTTTCTTT.

This chain connects TRBV7-8 to TRBJ2-3; 9 nucleotides align to TRBD2. Germline V gene sequence: CDR1 SGHVS, CDR2 FQNEAQ. CDR3 length: 15 amino acids. V dropped 5 bases and J dropped 0; count of bases not matched to a gene: 3. This CDR3 reads CASSPSGISTDTQYF. CDR3 in DNA: TGTGCCAGCAGCCCTAGCGGGATAAGCACAGATACGCAGTATTTT.

The CDR3 DNA sequence: TGTGCCAGCAGCCCGCCGGGACAGGGGGCGAGGCCCCAGCATTTT. It translates to CASSPPGQGARPQHF. The chain links TRBV6-6 to TRBJ1-5; 12 bases are a match to TRBD1. CDR3 size: 15 residues. From germline, CDR1 is MNHNY and CDR2 SVGAGI (reference sequence). The junction had 9 bases not matched to a gene; V was cut back by 6 bases and J by 9 bases.